The present T cell receptor (beta chain) was sequenced within a study of T-cell reconstitution after alpha-beta-depleted transplantation in children. Preparing the TCRbeta library involved the use of unique molecular identifiers. In TCRdb, the PCR reads were re-called with MiXCR into one record per CDR3 protein. The sample lists over 450,000 distinct CDR3 sequences; 10% were seen once. The V gene lost 6 bases and the J gene lost 6 bases, with 15 bases spanning the gap. CDR3 length: 14 amino acids. Germline-derived CDR1 and CDR2 are LNHDA and SQIVND (reference sequence). Study-level findings and limits: Surviving recipient T cells and intrathymic progenitors accounted for some patients' high TCRbeta diversity at day 60. T-cell counts and diversity at one year following transplant were attributed mainly to newly produced T cells. At around two months after transplant, the alpha-beta T cells were reportedly derived from several hundred expanded clones that came from non-depleted graft cells.

The sample holds many counts of this clonotype. The antigen is not known. This receptor was identified in a child aged 2 to 15 with inherited bone marrow failure, due to receive a stem cell transplant. The rearrangement uses TRBV19 and TRBJ2-1; D possibly corresponds to TRBD2 (6 bases). The sample in question was PBMCs, obtained before TCRalphabeta/CD19-depleted stem cell transplant. The CDR3 DNA is TGTGCCAGTAGCGGGAGAAGGACACTCAATGAGCAGTTCTTC. Translated, it gives CASSGRRTLNEQFF.